The rows below give T cell receptor beta chains drawn from one sample of a study of T cell responses to AZD1222 COVID-19 vaccine. The protocol was immunoSEQ multiplex PCR, while the TCRdb copy is restricted to in-frame clones and leaves out a portion. The table records about 120,000 clones, roughly 85% of them present only once. Sequenced here: peripheral blood, sampled on day 0 of AZD1222 vaccination. The receptors stem from an adult in good health. CDR3s include the opening cysteine and the closing phenylalanine or tryptophan. The D gene is left open where the match is weak. The listing skips clone size in some rows; elsewhere it reads once, few, many or a size class.

TRBD1 | NA | TRBJ2-1 | TRBV2 | TGTGCCAGCAGTCCCCGTACCGGACAGGGGGCGTATAAGTTCTTC | CASSPRTGQGAYKFF
NA | NA | TRBJ1-2 | TRBV6-1 | TGTGCCAGCAGTGAACAGGGGAGAAACTATGGCTACACCTTC | CASSEQGRNYGYTF
NA | once | TRBJ2-6 | TRBV2 | TGTGCCAGCAGTGAAGGAAGGGCTGGGGCCAACGTCCTGACTTTC | CASSEGRAGANVLTF
NA | NA | TRBJ1-2 | TRBV25-1 | TGTGCCAGCAGTAGTGCGGGGGACTATGGCTACACCTTC | CASSSAGDYGYTF
TRBD1 | NA | TRBJ1-3 | TRBV23-1 | TGCGCCAGCAGTCAATCGAGGGTAGGGGGCGGAAACACCATATATTTT | CASSQSRVGGGNTIYF
TRBD1 | NA | TRBJ2-2 | TRBV7-9 | TGTGCCAGCAGCTTCTACAGGGGGCTGGACACCGGGGAGCTGTTTTTT | CASSFYRGLDTGELFF
NA | NA | TRBJ1-3 | TRBV6-5 | TGTGCCAGCAGTTGGGGCCTCTCCTCTGGAAACACCATATATTTT | CASSWGLSSGNTIYF
TRBD1 | NA | TRBJ2-1 | TRBV7-8 | TGTGCCAGCAGCTCCTGGGACAGGGACAATGAGCAGTTCTTC | CASSSWDRDNEQFF
NA | NA | TRBJ1-5 | TRBV2 | TGTGCCAGCAGTCCCGACAGAACACAGGGATACAATCAGCCCCAGCATTTT | CASSPDRTQGYNQPQHF
NA | NA | TRBJ1-3 | TRBV28 | TGTGCCAGCAGTTTATTAGGAGGCACCATATATTTT | CASSLLGGTIYF
TRBD1 | NA | TRBJ2-2 | TRBV9 | TGTGCCAGCAGCGTAGTAGGGACAGGGGTGACCGGGGAGCTGTTTTTT | CASSVVGTGVTGELFF
TRBD2 | NA | TRBJ2-7 | TRBV19 | TGTGCCAGTAGTATGATGCTTAGCGGGGGCAAGCACGAGCAGTACTTC | CASSMMLSGGKHEQYF
NA | NA | TRBJ1-2 | TRBV7-2 | TGTGCCAGCAGCTTAGTCGGGGGCAGGGACTGTGGCTACACCTTC | CASSLVGGRDCGYTF
TRBD2 | NA | TRBJ2-1 | TRBV7-3 | TGTGCCAGCAGCCTGACTAGCACCCACTACAATGAGCAGTTCTTC | CASSLTSTHYNEQFF
NA | NA | TRBJ1-2 | TRBV5-4 | TGTGCCAGCAGCTCCACATGGATAGAGGGCTACACCTTC | CASSSTWIEGYTF
NA | NA | TRBJ1-1 | TRBV7-9 | TGTGCCAGCAGCTTAGGCCAGGGTTTCACTGAAGCTTTCTTT | CASSLGQGFTEAFF
NA | once | TRBJ2-1 | TRBV7-2 | TGTGCCAGCAGCCGGACCCGGAGCTCCTACAATGAGCAGTTCTTC | CASSRTRSSYNEQFF
TRBD1 | NA | TRBJ1-1 | TRBV18 | TGTGCCAGCTCACCAACGTTGGGGGGCTCGGGACAGAAGACTTTCTTT | CASSPTLGGSGQKTFF
NA | once | TRBJ1-1 | TRBV5-4 | TGTGCCAGCAGCTCAGAGCGGGGGCTTAACGCTGAAGCTTTCTTT | CASSSERGLNAEAFF
NA | NA | TRBJ1-5 | TRBV7-2 | TGTGCCAGCAGCTTAAAGGGAGATAGCAATCAGCCCCAGCATTTT | CASSLKGDSNQPQHF
TRBD1 | NA | TRBJ1-6 | TRBV7-2 | TGTGCCAGCAGCTTAGCAGGGGGCCCGAATAATTCACCCCTCCACTTT | CASSLAGGPNNSPLHF
TRBD1 | NA | TRBJ1-1 | TRBV5-5 | TGTGCCAGCAGCACACAGGGGGCCGGCAACACTGAAGCTTTCTTT | CASSTQGAGNTEAFF
NA | NA | TRBJ2-3 | TRBV4-2 | TGTGCCAGCAGCCAAGAAATATCAGGGGGAGGGACAGATACGCAGTATTTT | CASSQEISGGGTDTQYF
NA | NA | TRBJ2-7 | TRBV15 | TGTGCCACCAGCAGAGGATCAGGTTACGAGCAGTACTTC | CATSRGSGYEQYF
NA | NA | TRBJ1-4 | TRBV19 | TGTGCCAGTAGCTTCCTTTCGGAGCAGAAACTGTTTTTT | CASSFLSEQKLFF
NA | NA | TRBJ1-4 | TRBV2 | TGTGCCAGCACCTCTGCGGGGCAGACTAATGAAAAACTGTTTTTT | CASTSAGQTNEKLFF